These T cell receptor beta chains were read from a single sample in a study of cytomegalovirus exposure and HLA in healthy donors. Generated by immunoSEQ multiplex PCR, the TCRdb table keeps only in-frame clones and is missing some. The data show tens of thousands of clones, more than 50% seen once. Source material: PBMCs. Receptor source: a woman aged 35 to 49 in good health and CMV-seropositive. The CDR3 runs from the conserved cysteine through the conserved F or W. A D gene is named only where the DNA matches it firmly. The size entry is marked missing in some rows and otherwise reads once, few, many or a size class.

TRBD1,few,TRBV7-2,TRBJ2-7,TGTGCCAGCAGCCCCATCGACAGGGGCGAGCAGTACTTC,CASSPIDRGEQYF
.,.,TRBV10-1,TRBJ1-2,TGCGCCAGCACCACCTCGGGACTCTATGGCTACACCTTC,CASTTSGLYGYTF
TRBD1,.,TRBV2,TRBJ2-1,TGTGCCAGCAGTGAACAGGGACAGGGGGCAGATGAGCAGTTCTTC,CASSEQGQGADEQFF
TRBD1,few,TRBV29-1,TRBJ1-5,TGCAGCGTTGGACAGGGGGAGAATCAGCCCCAGCATTTT,CSVGQGENQPQHF
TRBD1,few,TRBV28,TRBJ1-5,TGTGCCAGCAGCCCTGACCGGGACAGGGTTCAGCCCCAGCATTTT,CASSPDRDRVQPQHF
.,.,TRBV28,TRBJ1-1,TGTGCCAGCAGTTCTTACAGACCCACTGAAGCTTTCTTT,CASSSYRPTEAFF
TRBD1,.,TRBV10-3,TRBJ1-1,TGTGCCATCCATCCCGGGACAGGGGTGAGGGGCACTGAAGCTTTCTTT,CAIHPGTGVRGTEAFF
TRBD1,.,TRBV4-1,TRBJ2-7,TGCGCCAGCAGCCAAGATCTAATGCGGGGACAGGGTCTGTCCGAGCAGTACTTC,CASSQDLMRGQGLSEQYF
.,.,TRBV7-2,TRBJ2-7,TGTGCCAGCAGCTTAGGTTTATCCTACGAGCAGTACTTC,CASSLGLSYEQYF
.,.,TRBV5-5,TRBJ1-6,TGTGCCAGCAGCTTGGGCCTCGCGGGGAGGTTGGATTCACCCCTCCACTTT,CASSLGLAGRLDSPLHF
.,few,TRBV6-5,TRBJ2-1,TGTGCCAGCAGTTATATGTACAGGGTCTTGGAAAATGAGCAGTTCTTC,CASSYMYRVLENEQFF
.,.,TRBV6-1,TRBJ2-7,TGTGCCAGCAGCATAACAGGGTTATCCTACGAGCAGTACTTC,CASSITGLSYEQYF
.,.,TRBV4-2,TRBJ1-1,TGTGCCAGCAGCCATTGGGGCGCTGAAGCTTTCTTT,CASSHWGAEAFF
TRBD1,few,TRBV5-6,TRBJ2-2,TGTGCCAGCAATTCCGGGACAGTGCCAGTGGGATTCACCGGGGAGCTGTTTTTT,CASNSGTVPVGFTGELFF
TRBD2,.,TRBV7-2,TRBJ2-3,TGTGCCAGCAGTCTTAGCGGGACCTCTGCCGGGGATACGCAGTATTTT,CASSLSGTSAGDTQYF
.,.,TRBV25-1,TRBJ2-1,TGTGCCAGCAGTGAAGTAGGGGGACCGGGGAATGAGCAGTTCTTC,CASSEVGGPGNEQFF
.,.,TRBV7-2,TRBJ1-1,TGTGCCAGCAGCTTATTTGCGGACACCTGGAACACTGAAGCTTTCTTT,CASSLFADTWNTEAFF
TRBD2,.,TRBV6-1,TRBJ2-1,TGTGCCAGCAGTGAAGCAGCGGGGGGCTACAATGAGCAGTTCTTC,CASSEAAGGYNEQFF
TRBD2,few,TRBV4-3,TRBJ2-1,TGCGCCAGCAGCCAACAAACTAGCGGGGCGTACAATGAGCAGTTCTTC,CASSQQTSGAYNEQFF
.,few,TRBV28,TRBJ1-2,TGTGCCAGCACCTCAGCCGGGTATGGCTACACCTTC,CASTSAGYGYTF
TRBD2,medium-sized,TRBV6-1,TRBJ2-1,TGTGCCAGCACAGCGGGGGCCAACAATGAGCAGTTCTTC,CASTAGANNEQFF
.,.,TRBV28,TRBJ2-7,TGTGCCAGCAGATCCGGGACATTCTATTACGAGCAGTACTTC,CASRSGTFYYEQYF
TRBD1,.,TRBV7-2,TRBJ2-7,TGTGCCAGCAGCTTAGGGCCGGGACAGCCATCCTACGAGCAGTACTTC,CASSLGPGQPSYEQYF
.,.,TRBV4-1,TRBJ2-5,TGCGCCAGCAGCCAAGGGGGACTCCAAGAGACCCAGTACTTC,CASSQGGLQETQYF
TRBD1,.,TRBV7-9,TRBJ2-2,TGTGCCAGCAGCTTAGTGTCATCAGGGGGCACCGGGGAGCTGTTTTTT,CASSLVSSGGTGELFF
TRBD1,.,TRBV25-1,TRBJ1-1,TGTGCCAGCAGTGAATACGCAGGGGGCATCACTGAAGCTTTCTTT,CASSEYAGGITEAFF
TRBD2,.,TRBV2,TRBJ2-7,TGTGCCAGCAGTGAACCCGGGACTAGCGGCTACGAGCAGTACTTC,CASSEPGTSGYEQYF
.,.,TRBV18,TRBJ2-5,TGTGCCAGCTCACCACAGCACCAAGAGACCCAGTACTTC,CASSPQHQETQYF
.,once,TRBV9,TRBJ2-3,TGTGCCAGCAGCGTAGCTAACGGAGATACGCAGTATTTT,CASSVANGDTQYF
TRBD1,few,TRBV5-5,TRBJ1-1,TGTGCCAGCAGCTACTGGGACAGAGAAGCTTTCTTT,CASSYWDREAFF
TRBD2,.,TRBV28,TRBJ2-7,TGTGCCAGCAGTACCCCGGGGGGGAGCGGACCTAACGTCGAGCAGTACTTC,CASSTPGGSGPNVEQYF
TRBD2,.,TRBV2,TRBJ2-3,TGTGCCAGCAGTCTTAAGCGGGGGGGTGTAGATACGCAGTATTTT,CASSLKRGGVDTQYF
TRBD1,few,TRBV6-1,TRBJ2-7,TGTGCCAGCCGAGGACAGGAGACCTTTCGCGAGCAGTACTTC,CASRGQETFREQYF
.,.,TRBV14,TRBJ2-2,TGTGCCAGCAGTCCCAGGGTTATCGGGGAGCTGTTTTTT,CASSPRVIGELFF
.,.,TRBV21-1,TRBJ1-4,TGTGCCAGCACCGGCCGGCCCCGACATGAACCGAGTAATGAAAAACTGTTTTTT,CASTGRPRHEPSNEKLFF
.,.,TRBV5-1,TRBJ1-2,TGCGCCACCAAACAACAGGAAGCTAACTATGGCTACACCTTC,CATKQQEANYGYTF
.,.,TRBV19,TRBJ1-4,TGTGCCAGCCCCGGAGGCGGGGAAAAACTGTTTTTT,CASPGGGEKLFF
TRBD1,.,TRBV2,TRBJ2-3,TGTGCCAGCAGTTTAAGGACAGGGACCACAGATACGCAGTATTTT,CASSLRTGTTDTQYF
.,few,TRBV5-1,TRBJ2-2,TGCGCCAGCCAGCGGACAGAACAGGGTAACACCGGGGAGCTGTTTTTT,CASQRTEQGNTGELFF
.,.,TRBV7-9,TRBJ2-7,TGTGCCAGCAGCGGGGGCGGATACGAGCAGTACTTC,CASSGGGYEQYF
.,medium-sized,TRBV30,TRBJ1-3,TGTGCCTGGAGTGCGACAGGAACCGCTGGAAACACCATATATTTT,CAWSATGTAGNTIYF
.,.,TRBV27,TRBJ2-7,TGTGCCAGCAGTTCAACGGGTTACGAGCAGTACTTC,CASSSTGYEQYF
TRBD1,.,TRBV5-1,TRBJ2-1,TGCGCCAGCAGCTTGGGAGCAGGGGGAAGGTATGAGCAGTTCTTC,CASSLGAGGRYEQFF
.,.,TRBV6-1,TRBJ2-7,TGTGCCAGCAGTGAAGCAGGACAGTTCTACGAGCAGTACTTC,CASSEAGQFYEQYF
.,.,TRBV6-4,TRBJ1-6,TGTGCCAGCAGGCGGGACTATAATTCACCCCTCCACTTT,CASRRDYNSPLHF
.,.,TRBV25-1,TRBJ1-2,TGTGCCAGGAGATCGCCCGAGACAGGACCAGAGGGCTACACCTTC,CARRSPETGPEGYTF
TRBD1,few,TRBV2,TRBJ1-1,TGTGCCAGAGGGGGACAGGTTAACACTGAAGCTTTCTTT,CARGGQVNTEAFF
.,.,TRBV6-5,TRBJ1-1,TGTGCCAGCCGCGACAGACTGAACACTGAAGCTTTCTTT,CASRDRLNTEAFF
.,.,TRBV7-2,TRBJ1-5,TGTGCCAGCAGCTTAGAGGGCAGAGGAGGGGTCAATCAGCCCCAGCATTTT,CASSLEGRGGVNQPQHF
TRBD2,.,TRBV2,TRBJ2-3,TGTGCCAGCAGTGAATTATCGGGGGGGCGGGTAGATACGCAGTATTTT,CASSELSGGRVDTQYF
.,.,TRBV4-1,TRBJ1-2,TGCGCCAGCAGCCAGAGGCCAGGGTCTATTGGCTACACCTTC,CASSQRPGSIGYTF
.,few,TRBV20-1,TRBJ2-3,TGCAGTGCTTTAGTATTCGGTACGCAGTATTTT,CSALVFGTQYF
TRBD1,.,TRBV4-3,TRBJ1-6,TGCGCCAGCAGCCAAGTTATCGGGACAGGGGATCATTCACCCCTCCACTTT,CASSQVIGTGDHSPLHF
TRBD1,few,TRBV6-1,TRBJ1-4,TGTGCCAGCACTGACAGGGTGACTGAAAAACTGTTTTTT,CASTDRVTEKLFF
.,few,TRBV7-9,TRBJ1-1,TGTGCCAGCAGCCCGCCGCTGAGGGCGGGGAACACTGAAGCTTTCTTT,CASSPPLRAGNTEAFF